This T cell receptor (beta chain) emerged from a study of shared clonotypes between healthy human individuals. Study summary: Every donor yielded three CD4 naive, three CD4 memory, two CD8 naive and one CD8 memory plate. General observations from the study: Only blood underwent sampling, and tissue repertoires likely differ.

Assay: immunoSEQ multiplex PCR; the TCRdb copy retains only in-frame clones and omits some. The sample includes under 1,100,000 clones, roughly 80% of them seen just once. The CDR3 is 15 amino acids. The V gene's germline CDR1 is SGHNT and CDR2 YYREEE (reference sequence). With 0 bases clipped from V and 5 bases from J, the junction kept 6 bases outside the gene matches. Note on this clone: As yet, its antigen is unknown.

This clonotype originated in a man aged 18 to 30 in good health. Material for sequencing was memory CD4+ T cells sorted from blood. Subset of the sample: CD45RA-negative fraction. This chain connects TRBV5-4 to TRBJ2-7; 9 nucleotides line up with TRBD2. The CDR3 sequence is CASSLVGTSSNEQYF. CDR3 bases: TGTGCCAGCAGCTTGGTAGGGACTAGCTCTAACGAGCAGTACTTC.